This is a list of T cell receptor beta chains from one sample in a study of identical twins. TCRdb used MiXCR to reprocess the 5' RACE reads, holding one entry per CDR3 protein. Of under 1 million distinct CDR3 sequences in the sample, around 12% were seen once. Separately, the same data were catalogued under a study of yellow fever vaccine responses in identical twins.

Material for sequencing was PBMCs. The receptors stem from a woman aged 18-29 years in good health. Both conserved end residues are part of each CDR3. A D gene is named only where the DNA matches it firmly. Clone size appears in some rows only: once, few, many, or a class for an expanded clone.

DNA,CDR3,J,D,V,size
TGTGCCACCAGCGGTGGGACAGTACAAGAGACCCAGTACTTC,CATSGGTVQETQYF,TRBJ2-5,TRBD1,TRBV15,few
TGTGCCAGCAGCCCCCTATCTATGTGGGTGGGCTACAATGAGCAGTTCTTC,CASSPLSMWVGYNEQFF,TRBJ2-1,.,TRBV7-9,many
TGCAGGGGGGTCTCCGTGAACACTGAAGCTTTCTTT,CRGVSVNTEAFF,TRBJ1-1,.,TRBV20-1,few
TGTGCCAGCAGTATACTACAGGGCTCTGGGGCCAACGTCCTGACTTTC,CASSILQGSGANVLTF,TRBJ2-6,.,TRBV27,.
TGTGCCAGCAGCCCAAGGGCGCCAGCCTACGAGCAGTACTTC,CASSPRAPAYEQYF,TRBJ2-7,.,TRBV7-2,few
TGTGCCAGCAGCTTATGGTTAGCGGGGGGGCGTTACGATGAGACCCAGTACTTC,CASSLWLAGGRYDETQYF,TRBJ2-5,TRBD2,TRBV7-8,.
TGTGCCAGCAGCCTTTCTAGCGGTCCAGGGCGTCCCACAGATACGCAGTATTTT,CASSLSSGPGRPTDTQYF,TRBJ2-3,TRBD2,TRBV14,few
TGTGCCAGCAGTTTGAGAGGGCCAGGGGGTTGGGGTGTTGGAAACACCATATATTTT,CASSLRGPGGWGVGNTIYF,TRBJ1-3,TRBD1,TRBV12-3/TRBV12-4,.
TGCGCCAGCAGCTTGTCTCAGGGGGGAGCTTTCTTT,CASSLSQGGAFF,TRBJ1-1,TRBD1,TRBV5-1,many
TGTGCCAGCAGTGAATACAATAACTATGGCTACACCTTC,CASSEYNNYGYTF,TRBJ1-2,.,TRBV25-1,few
TGTGCCAGCAGTCCCTCGGGACAGGGGGCGTGGGGCACTGAAGCTTTCTTT,CASSPSGQGAWGTEAFF,TRBJ1-1,TRBD1,TRBV27,.
TGTGCCAGCAGCTTAGCCGGACAAGCTAACTATGGCTACACCTTC,CASSLAGQANYGYTF,TRBJ1-2,.,TRBV7-2,.
TGTGCCAGCACTAAACAGGGTACGGTGAACAATCAGCCCCAGCATTTT,CASTKQGTVNNQPQHF,TRBJ1-5,.,TRBV12-3/TRBV12-4,.
TGCGCCAGCAGCACCTGGGACAGACCAGATACGCAGTATTTT,CASSTWDRPDTQYF,TRBJ2-3,TRBD1,TRBV10-1,.
TGTGCCAGCAGCCGCTGGGACTACGAGAGCGGGGAGCTGTTTTTT,CASSRWDYESGELFF,TRBJ2-2,TRBD2,TRBV7-8,.
TGCGCCAGCAGCTTGGTCCCGACAGCGGCCCGACCCCCGAACACTGAAGCTTTCTTT,CASSLVPTAARPPNTEAFF,TRBJ1-1,.,TRBV5-1,few
TGTGCCAGCAGTCCTGGAGGGACTACCTTCAATGAGCAGTTCTTC,CASSPGGTTFNEQFF,TRBJ2-1,TRBD2,TRBV12-3/TRBV12-4,few
TGTGCCAGCAGTCCGGGGGACGGGGAGCTGTTTTTT,CASSPGDGELFF,TRBJ2-2,.,TRBV6-2/TRBV6-3,.
TGCAGTGCTAGAGACCCATTTAGCGACCTCACAGATACGCAGTATTTT,CSARDPFSDLTDTQYF,TRBJ2-3,.,TRBV20-1,few
TGTGCCAGCAGCTTAGTCACAGGACGCGGAACTGAAGCTTTCTTT,CASSLVTGRGTEAFF,TRBJ1-1,.,TRBV7-9,few
TGTGCCATCAGTGAGTCGGACAGGGGCAAGGGAGAGACCCAGTACTTC,CAISESDRGKGETQYF,TRBJ2-5,TRBD1,TRBV10-3,many